This TCR beta chain was sequenced in a study of control samples from healthy donors and cancer patients. Clones were read by immunoSEQ multiplex PCR, and TCRdb kept only the in-frame ones, dropping some. The sample records 150,000 to 200,000 clones, over 85% being singletons. CDR1 KGHSH and CDR2 LQKENI come from the germline V gene. The germline V and J ends were trimmed by 6 bases and 2 bases, with 17 bases remaining between them. The CDR3 extends over 15 amino acids. The sequenced material came from blood. The rearrangement uses TRBV18 and TRBJ2-7, with D possibly being TRBD2 (6 bases). This receptor was obtained from a middle-aged woman in good health. The CDR3 DNA is TGTGCCAGCTCCCCCGCGAAGGAGGGCCCCTACGAGCAGTACTTC. Translation gives CASSPAKEGPYEQYF.